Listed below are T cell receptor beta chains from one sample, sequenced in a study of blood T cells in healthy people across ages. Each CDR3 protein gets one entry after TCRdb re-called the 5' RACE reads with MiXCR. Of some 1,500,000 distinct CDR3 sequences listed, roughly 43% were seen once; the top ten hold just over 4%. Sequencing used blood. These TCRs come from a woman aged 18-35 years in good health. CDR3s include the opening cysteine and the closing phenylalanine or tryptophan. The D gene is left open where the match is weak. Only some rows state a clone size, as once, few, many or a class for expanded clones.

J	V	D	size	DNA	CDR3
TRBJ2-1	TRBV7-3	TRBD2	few	TGTGCCAGCACGACTAGCGGGACCAATGAGCAGTTCTTC	CASTTSGTNEQFF
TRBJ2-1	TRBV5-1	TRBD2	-	TGCGCCAGCATGAGAGCCGCCGCAGGACTAGCGGGAGGGTGGCAGCAGTTCTTC	CASMRAAAGLAGGWQQFF
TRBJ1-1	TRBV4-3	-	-	TGCGCCAGCAGCCAATATCACAGTGGAACTGAAGCTTTCTTT	CASSQYHSGTEAFF
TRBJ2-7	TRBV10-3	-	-	TGTGCCATCAGCGAAGGACGGACCATCTCCTACAATGAGCAGTACTTC	CAISEGRTISYNEQYF
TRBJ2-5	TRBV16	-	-	TGTGCCAGCAGCCAATCCGTCTGGCAGGGAGAGACCCAGTACTTC	CASSQSVWQGETQYF
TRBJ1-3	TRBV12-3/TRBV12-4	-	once	TGTGCCAGCAGTCCCGGGCGCCTAAGAGTCTCTGGAAACACCATATATTTT	CASSPGRLRVSGNTIYF
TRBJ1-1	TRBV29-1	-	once	TGCAGCGCCCTTAGCCTCGACAGGAGGAGTGAAGCTTTCTTT	CSALSLDRRSEAFF
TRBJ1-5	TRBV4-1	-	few	TGCGCCAGCAGCCAAGAACGGGGGGGCAATCAGCCCCAGCATTTT	CASSQERGGNQPQHF
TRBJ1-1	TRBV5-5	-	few	TGTGCCAGCAGCTTGGTAGGCAGCCCTAACACTGAAGCTTTCTTT	CASSLVGSPNTEAFF
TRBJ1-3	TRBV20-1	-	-	TGCAGTGCTAGAGAAGGGGTTCGCTCTGGAAACACCATATATTTT	CSAREGVRSGNTIYF
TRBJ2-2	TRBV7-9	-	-	TGTGCCAGCCCCTTCACCGGGGAGCTGTTTTTT	CASPFTGELFF
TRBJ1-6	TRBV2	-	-	TGTGCCAGCAGACCCTCTTATGGGTCAGGGTCACCCCTCCACTTT	CASRPSYGSGSPLHF
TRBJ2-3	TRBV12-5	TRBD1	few	TGTGCTAGTGGTTTGGTACTGATTGGGACAGGAGCCCCCACCACAGATACGCAGTATTTT	CASGLVLIGTGAPTTDTQYF
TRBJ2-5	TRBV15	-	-	TGTGCCACCAGCAGACAGGGATCAGGGACCCAGTACTTC	CATSRQGSGTQYF
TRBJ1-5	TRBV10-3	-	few	TGTGCCATCAGTGAGTCGGGGCCGACAAATCAGCCCCAGCATTTT	CAISESGPTNQPQHF
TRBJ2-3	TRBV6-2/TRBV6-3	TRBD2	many	TGTGCCAGCACCCAAGGACTAGCGACAGATACGCAGTATTTT	CASTQGLATDTQYF
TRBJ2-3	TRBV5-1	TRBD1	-	TGCGCCAGCACCGGCGGGACAGGGGGCACAGATACGCAGTATTTT	CASTGGTGGTDTQYF
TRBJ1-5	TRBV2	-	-	TGTGCCAGCAACGTGCCCCGGGGGCCCCAGCATTTT	CASNVPRGPQHF
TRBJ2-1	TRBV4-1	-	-	TGCGCCAGCAGCCAAAGGGCAGGGGGGGTTTACGAGCAGTTCTTC	CASSQRAGGVYEQFF
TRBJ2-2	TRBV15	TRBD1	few	TGTGCCACCAGCAAGGGACAGGGGATAATCAGCGGGGAGCTGTTTTTT	CATSKGQGIISGELFF
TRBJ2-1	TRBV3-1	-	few	TGTGCCAGCAGCCAAGATTCGGGTTTCGGTGAGCAGTTCTTC	CASSQDSGFGEQFF
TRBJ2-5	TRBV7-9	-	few	TGTGCCAGCAGCGCAGGGGTGGGGGAGCAGTACTTC	CASSAGVGEQYF
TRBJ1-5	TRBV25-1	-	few	TGTGCCAGCATAGGGACCACCCAGCCCCAGCATTTT	CASIGTTQPQHF
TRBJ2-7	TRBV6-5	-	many	TGTGCCAGCAGTCCAGGGAGGGGGCCGGTAGACGAGCAGTACTTC	CASSPGRGPVDEQYF
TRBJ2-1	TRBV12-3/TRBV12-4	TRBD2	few	TGTGCCAGCAGTTCCTATAGCGGGAACTACAATGAGCAGTTCTTC	CASSSYSGNYNEQFF
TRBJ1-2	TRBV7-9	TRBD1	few	TGTGCCAGCAGCGACGACAGGGGGATCTATGGCTACACCTTC	CASSDDRGIYGYTF
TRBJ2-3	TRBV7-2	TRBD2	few	TGTGCCAGCAGCCCATTATCCGGGGGGGCCGGAGATACGCAGTATTTT	CASSPLSGGAGDTQYF
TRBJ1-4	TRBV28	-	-	TGTGCCAGCAGAAGAGGCAGAGGCCATGAAAAACTGTTTTTT	CASRRGRGHEKLFF
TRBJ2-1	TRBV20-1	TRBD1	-	TGCAGTGCTGGACAGGGGGGGCCCTACAATGAGCAGTTCTTC	CSAGQGGPYNEQFF
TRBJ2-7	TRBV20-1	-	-	TGCAGTGCTAGCGGGTCGGGGGAGCAGTACTTC	CSASGSGEQYF
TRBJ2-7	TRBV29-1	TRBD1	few	TGCAGCGTCCCCTTTAGGACAGGGCTCTACGAGCAGTACTTC	CSVPFRTGLYEQYF
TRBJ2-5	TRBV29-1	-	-	TGCAGCGTTGCGGCCAGTCAAGAGACCCAGTACTTC	CSVAASQETQYF
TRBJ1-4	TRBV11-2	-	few	TGTGCCAGCAGCTTCCACAGGGCTAATGAAAAACTGTTTTTT	CASSFHRANEKLFF
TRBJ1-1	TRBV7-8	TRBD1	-	TGTGCCAGCAGACTTGACAGGGGAAGTACTGAAGCTTTCTTT	CASRLDRGSTEAFF
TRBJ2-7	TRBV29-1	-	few	TGCAGCGTTCGTAAGAACGGCGAGCAGTACTTC	CSVRKNGEQYF
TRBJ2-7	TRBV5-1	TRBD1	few	TGCGCCAGCAGCCCGGGACAGTCATTCTACGAGCAGTACTTC	CASSPGQSFYEQYF
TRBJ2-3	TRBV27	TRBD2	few	TGTGCCACGAAAGGGACTAGCCTTTTTCCAGATACGCAGTATTTT	CATKGTSLFPDTQYF
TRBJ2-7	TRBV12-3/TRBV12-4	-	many	TGTGCCAGCAGCTTCACAGGAACCTACGAGCAGTACTTC	CASSFTGTYEQYF
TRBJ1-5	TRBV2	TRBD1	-	TGTGCCAGCAGGTTTCAGGGGGCTGGCAATCAGCCCCAGCATTTT	CASRFQGAGNQPQHF
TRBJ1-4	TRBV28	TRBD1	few	TGTGCCAGCAGTCTATCCCCGACAGGGGGCCAGAAAAAACTGTTTTTT	CASSLSPTGGQKKLFF